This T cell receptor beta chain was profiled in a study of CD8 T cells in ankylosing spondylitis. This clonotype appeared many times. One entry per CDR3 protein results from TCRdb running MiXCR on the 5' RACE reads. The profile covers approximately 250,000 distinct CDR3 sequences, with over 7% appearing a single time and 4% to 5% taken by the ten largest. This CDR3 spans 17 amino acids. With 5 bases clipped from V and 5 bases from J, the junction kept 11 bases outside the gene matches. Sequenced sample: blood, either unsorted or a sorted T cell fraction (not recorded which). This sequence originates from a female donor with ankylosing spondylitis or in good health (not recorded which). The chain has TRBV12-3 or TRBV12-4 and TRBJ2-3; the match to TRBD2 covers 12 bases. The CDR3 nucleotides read TGTGCCAGCAGTCTCCTGCTAGCGGGAGGGCTTAGAGATACGCAGTATTTT. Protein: CASSLLLAGGLRDTQYF.